Each of the 15 T cell receptor beta chains below was sequenced from the same sample in a study of T cell repertoires in cytomegalovirus infection. These receptors' antigens are unknown. TCRdb processed the reads anew with MiXCR; each CDR3 protein has one entry. Seen here are approximately 730,000 distinct CDR3 sequences, about 29% observed once, and the top ten hold 10% to 15%. Specimen: cultured CD8+ T cells from PBMCs, collected from culture after CMV antigen stimulation. The receptors come from a human donor in good health (CMV status not recorded). Some clones in this sample may be carry-over from other donors' samples.

In the case of this clonotype: This may be a read error: a much more frequent sequence differs by one nucleotide. The chain combines TRBV7-2 with TRBJ2-2, with D tentatively TRBD1 (6 bases). V was shortened by 1 base and J by 1 base, with 13 bases between the two germline ends. The CDR3 runs to 17 residues. From germline, CDR1 is SGHTA and CDR2 FQGNSA. CDR3 protein: CASSLDTGRGNTGELFF. Here the CDR3 DNA reads TGTGCCAGCAGCTTAGATACGGGCAGGGGGAACACCGGGGAGCTGTTTTTT.

CDR3 coding DNA: TGTGCCAGCAGCTCCACCGGGACAGGGAGAAACACCGGGGAGCTGTTTTTT. Translated, it gives CASSSTGTGRNTGELFF. The chain is built from TRBV7-4 and TRBJ2-2; 9 positions match TRBD1. The CDR3 has 17 amino acids. With 4 bases clipped from V and 2 bases from J, the junction kept 8 bases outside the gene matches. Per germline, CDR1 SGHVT and CDR2 SQSDAQ.

This clonotype was detected a few times. The genes are TRBV12-3 or TRBV12-4 and TRBJ2-7; the match to TRBD1 covers 9 bases. The CDR3 is 15 amino acids. The trim removed 5 bases at V and 3 bases at J, leaving 8 bases unmatched. CDR3 sequence reads: CASSHPGQGLYEQYF. The CDR3 DNA reads as TGTGCCAGCAGTCACCCGGGACAGGGCCTCTACGAGCAGTACTTC.

This clonotype showed up just a few times. V gene TRBV11-2 combines with J gene TRBJ2-2; no clear D gene. Germline-derived CDR1 and CDR2 are SGHAT and FQNNGV. The CDR3 totals 17 residues. V lost 2 bases and J lost 0, with 13 bases in between. In DNA form, the CDR3 reads TGTGCCAGCAGCTTACGGGTTAGGCCTTCGAACACCGGGGAGCTGTTTTTT. Protein product: CASSLRVRPSNTGELFF.

The chain employs TRBV27 and TRBJ2-1; D possibly corresponds to TRBD2 (5 bases). V lost 5 bases to trimming and J lost 6 bases, with 17 bases between them. This CDR3 is 15 amino acids long. Germline V gene data show CDR1 as MNHEY and CDR2 as SMNVEV (reference sequence). The CDR3 reads CASSTRAGVGNEQFF. DNA for the CDR3: TGTGCCAGCAGTACCCGGGCCGGGGTTGGCAATGAGCAGTTCTTC.

CDR3: CATSRAGSPNQPQHF. The CDR3, as DNA: TGTGCCACCAGCAGAGCGGGCAGTCCCAATCAGCCCCAGCATTTT. The chain has TRBV15 and TRBJ1-5, with no clear D. Trimming stripped 1 base from V and 3 bases from J, with 10 bases between. Germline CDR1 reads LNHNV; CDR2 reads YYDKDF (reference sequence). The CDR3 covers 15 residues. The full variable domain, rest sourced from reference TRBV15 and TRBJ1-5, is DAMVIQNPRYQVTQFGKPVTLSCSQTLNHNVMYWYQQKSSQAPKLLFHYYDKDFNNEADTPDNFQSRRPNTSFCFLDIRSPGLGDTAMYLCATSRAGSPNQPQHFGDGTRLSIL.

The chain carries TRBV29-1 and TRBJ1-6; TRBD1 aligns across 9 bases. The CDR3 totals 13 residues. Trimming removed 6 bases from V and 9 bases from J; junction bases left unmatched: 6. Germline lookup yields CDR1 SQVTM and CDR2 ANQGSEA. The CDR3 reads CSVLDRGGSPLHF. The CDR3 DNA reads TGCAGCGTCCTGGACAGGGGAGGTTCACCCCTCCACTTT.

This clonotype was seen more than once but under ten times. The V and J genes are TRBV27 and TRBJ1-5; no clear D gene. Germline CDR1 and CDR2: MNHEY and SMNVEV (reference sequence). Trimming took 4 bases from V and 7 from J, leaving 14 bases between them. This CDR3 is built from 14 residues. CDR3 sequence (DNA): TGTGCCAGCAGTTCCCTAAAGGGTTGGCAGCCCCAGCATTTT. Translation: CASSSLKGWQPQHF.

The sample holds a few counts of this clonotype. The gene calls are TRBV20-1 and TRBJ2-3; a weak D match, TRBD1 (5 bases). Germline V gene data show CDR1 as DFQATT and CDR2 as SNEGSKA (reference sequence). The V gene lost 4 bases and the J gene lost 0 bases, with 17 bases spanning the gap. The CDR3 has 16 residues. CDR3 residues: CSAMYGTGSSTDTQYF. DNA for the CDR3: TGCAGTGCTATGTACGGAACAGGATCAAGCACAGATACGCAGTATTTT.

The rearrangement uses TRBV12-3 or TRBV12-4 and TRBJ1-2; possibly TRBD1 for D (5 bases). The CDR3 is made up of 13 amino acids. V gave up 6 bases and J gave up 7 bases, with 15 bases separating them. The CDR3 nucleotides are TGTGCCAGCAGCCTAGGGGTCGTCTTTGGCTACACCTTC. Its protein product is CASSLGVVFGYTF.

The chain combines TRBV7-6 with TRBJ2-2, with TRBD1 as a possible D gene (6 bases). V was shortened by 0 bases and J by 0 bases, with 8 bases between the two germline ends. The germline CDR1 and CDR2 sequences are SGHVS and FNYEAQ. The CDR3 is 16 amino acids. The CDR3 nucleotides are TGTGCCAGCAGCTTAGCGAGACAGGCGAACACCGGGGAGCTGTTTTTT. This sequence encodes CASSLARQANTGELFF.

V gene TRBV7-9 combines with J gene TRBJ1-4; 10 nucleotides line up with TRBD1. The trim removed 5 bases at V and 3 bases at J, leaving 6 bases unmatched. From germline, CDR1 is SEHNR and CDR2 FQNEAQ (reference sequence). There are 16 residues in the CDR3. The CDR3 DNA follows: TGTGCCAGCAGCGACCGGGACAGGGGAGCTAATGAAAAACTGTTTTTT. Protein product: CASSDRDRGANEKLFF.

The chain employs TRBV6-1 and TRBJ1-5, with D possibly matching TRBD1 (5 bases). Germline lookup yields CDR1 MNHNS and CDR2 SASEGT. The V gene lost 2 bases and the J gene lost 4 bases, with 9 bases spanning the gap. The CDR3 loop spans 14 amino acids. This CDR3 reads CASSERGENQPQHF. Here the CDR3 DNA reads TGTGCCAGCAGTGAACGGGGGGAGAATCAGCCCCAGCATTTT.

V and J are TRBV25-1 and TRBJ1-2; D not certain. V was cut by 6 bases and J by 6 bases, with 14 bases left in between. The CDR3 has 13 residues. CDR1 is MGHDK, CDR2 SYGVNS, per germline. CDR3: CASRTGLIDGYTF. The CDR3 DNA is TGTGCCAGCAGAACTGGGCTAATCGATGGCTACACCTTC.

This clonotype showed up many times. V usage is TRBV7-2 and J usage is TRBJ2-3, with 9 bases lining up with TRBD2. CDR1 and CDR2 (germline): SGHTA, FQGNSA. V was pared by 1 base and J by 3 bases, with 11 bases of the junction left unmatched. The CDR3 length is 18 residues. Here the CDR3 DNA reads TGTGCCAGCAGCTTAGACGTTAGACTAGCGGAACAAACAGATACGCAGTATTTT. It specifies CASSLDVRLAEQTDTQYF. Full variable domain (missing parts from reference TRBV7-2 and TRBJ2-3): GAGVSQSPSNKVTEKGKDVELRCDPISGHTALYWYRQSLGQGLEFLIYFQGNSAPDKSGLPSDRFSAERTGGSVSTLTIQRTQQEDSAVYLCASSLDVRLAEQTDTQYFGPGTRLTVL.